The table lists the clone carrying this T cell receptor beta chain with many counts. Its target is not known. TCRdb reprocessed the reads with MiXCR, giving one entry per CDR3 protein. The sample lists more than 200,000 distinct CDR3 sequences, roughly 9% occurring once. Germline values: CDR1 LNHDA, CDR2 SQIVND (reference sequence). The CDR3 length is 15 residues. Trimming removed 8 bases from V and 4 bases from J; junction bases left unmatched: 10. This sample is drawn from a study of T cell repertoires in cytomegalovirus infection. Study-wide points: HLA-C-restricted CMV clonotypes gave the most frequent clonotype in two of eight donors.

The sequencing sample was made of PBMCs. The source of this sequence is a human donor in good health (CMV status not recorded). Some clones in this sample may be carry-over from other donors' samples. The chain combines TRBV19 with TRBJ2-5, with TRBD2 matching 10 bases. The CDR3 spells CASGRTSGAPETQYF. CDR3 DNA: TGTGCCAGTGGACGGACTAGCGGAGCCCCAGAGACCCAGTACTTC.